This is a list of T cell receptor beta chains from one sample in a study of spatial heterogeneity in lung cancer. TCRdb re-called the 5' RACE reads with MiXCR, one entry per CDR3 protein. Of about 3,100 distinct CDR3 sequences listed, roughly a fifth are singletons. Sequencing was performed on PBMCs, taken at follow-up. The receptors shown here come from a male donor with early-stage non-small cell lung cancer. Each CDR3 is given with its conserved first and last residue. A D gene is named only where the DNA matches it firmly. Rows may omit the clone size; those that give it use once, few, many or a size class.

>TRBV29-1|TRBJ1-2|NA|many|14
TGCAGCGTTGAAGTGCGGGACACGGACTATGGCTACACCTTC
CSVEVRDTDYGYTF
>TRBV6-5|TRBJ2-1|TRBD2|large|18
TGTGCCAGCAGTTACTCGAGGCTAGCGGGGGGGCCATACAATGAGCAGTTCTTC
CASSYSRLAGGPYNEQFF
>TRBV4-1|TRBJ2-5|NA|medium-sized|17
TGCGCCAGCAGCCAATCGATGACGCGGGGGCTGGGGGAGACCCAGTACTTC
CASSQSMTRGLGETQYF
>TRBV7-9|TRBJ1-5|NA|many|15
TGTGCCAGCAGCACCACCGGGGCCGGGGATCAGCCCCAGCATTTT
CASSTTGAGDQPQHF
>TRBV7-2|TRBJ2-1|TRBD1|large|17
TGTGCCAGCAGCTTAGGGATTTGGGCAGGGGGTTTCGATGAGCAGTTCTTC
CASSLGIWAGGFDEQFF
>TRBV5-1|TRBJ2-5|NA|medium-sized|12
TGCGCCAGCAGCTTAGCGCAAGAGACCCAGTACTTC
CASSLAQETQYF
>TRBV9|TRBJ1-1|TRBD1|medium-sized|15
TGTGCCAGCAGCAGACGGACAGGGCGGGACACTGAAGCTTTCTTT
CASSRRTGRDTEAFF
>TRBV4-3|TRBJ1-1|NA|few|12
TGCGCCAGCAGCCTAGGGAACACTGAAGCTTTCTTT
CASSLGNTEAFF
>TRBV27|TRBJ2-7|NA|medium-sized|13
TGTGCCAGCAGTCCCGGGACACACTCTACGCCATACTTC
CASSPGTHSTPYF
>TRBV5-1|TRBJ2-3|NA|medium-sized|14
TGCGCCAGCAGCTCCACTCTTTATGCAGATACGCAGTATTTT
CASSSTLYADTQYF
>TRBV5-1|TRBJ2-3|NA|NA|14
TGCGCCAGCAGCGCTATGGCGGGGTCAGATACGCAGTATTTT
CASSAMAGSDTQYF
>TRBV3-1|TRBJ2-7|TRBD2|medium-sized|16
TGTGCCAGCAGCCAAGAACTAGCGGGGGATACCTACGAGCAGTACTTC
CASSQELAGDTYEQYF
>TRBV6-5|TRBJ2-3|NA|NA|13
TGTGCCAGCCCGGATCATCGCACAGATACGCAGTATTTT
CASPDHRTDTQYF
>TRBV7-3|TRBJ2-7|TRBD2|NA|15
TGTGCCAGCAGTGAGAGCGGGGGACTCCACTACGAGCAGTACTTC
CASSESGGLHYEQYF
>TRBV18|TRBJ2-2|NA|large|16
TGTGCCAGCTCCGGGACCGGCTACGATAACACCGGGGAGCTGTTTTTT
CASSGTGYDNTGELFF
>TRBV2|TRBJ1-5|NA|NA|15
TGTGCCAGCAGTGATGGGCGGAATAGCAATCAGCCCCAGCATTTT
CASSDGRNSNQPQHF
>TRBV7-9|TRBJ2-3|NA|medium-sized|14
TGTGCCAGCAGCCAGGAGGTAGCGGAGGATACGCAGTATTTT
CASSQEVAEDTQYF
>TRBV29-1|TRBJ2-4|NA|medium-sized|14
TGCAGCGTTGAAGATTGGGGTGCCAAAAACATTCAGTACTTC
CSVEDWGAKNIQYF
>TRBV14|TRBJ1-4|NA|many|14
TGTGCCAGCAGTCCGAACAGGTTCGGTGAAAAACTGTTTTTT
CASSPNRFGEKLFF
>TRBV7-2|TRBJ2-2|NA|many|15
TGTGCCAGCAGCTTGGAGAGTACTAGCCCCCGGGAGCTGTTTTTT
CASSLESTSPRELFF
>TRBV27|TRBJ2-7|TRBD1|medium-sized|14
TGTGCCAGCAGTTGGGGGACAGGGGCCCCCGAGCAGTACTTC
CASSWGTGAPEQYF
>TRBV12-3/TRBV12-4|TRBJ2-3|NA|medium-sized|15
TGTGCCAGCAGTAAAGGACTATCTAGCACAGATACGCAGTATTTT
CASSKGLSSTDTQYF